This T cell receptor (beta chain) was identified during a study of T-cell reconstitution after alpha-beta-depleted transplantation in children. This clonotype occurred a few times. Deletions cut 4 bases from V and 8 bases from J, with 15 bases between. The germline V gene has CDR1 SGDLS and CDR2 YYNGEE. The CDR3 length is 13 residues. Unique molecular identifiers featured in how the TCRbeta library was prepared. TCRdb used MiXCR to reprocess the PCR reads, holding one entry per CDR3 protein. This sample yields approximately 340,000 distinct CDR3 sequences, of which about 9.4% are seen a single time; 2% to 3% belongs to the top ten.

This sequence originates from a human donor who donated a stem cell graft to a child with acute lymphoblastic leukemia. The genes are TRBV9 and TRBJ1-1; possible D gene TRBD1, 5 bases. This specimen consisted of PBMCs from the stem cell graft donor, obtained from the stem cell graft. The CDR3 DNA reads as TGTGCCAGCAGCTTGGGACCGGCCCAGGAAGCTTTCTTT. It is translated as CASSLGPAQEAFF.